This T cell receptor beta chain stems from a study of a mutant IDH1 vaccine in newly diagnosed glioma. Whole-study context: Following radiotherapy alone, or alongside temozolomide cycles, vaccination was started after an interval of 4-6 weeks. Whole-study results and caveats: Of all patients, around 94% showed vaccine-induced immune responses. Pseudoprogression looked unconnected to shifts in top peripheral T cell clonotypes.

The repertoire was sequenced with immunoSEQ multiplex PCR; TCRdb's copy has only in-frame clones and lacks some. This repertoire shows about 21,000 clones, around 92% found once; its top ten account for 4.5% to 6%. Documented time point: week 11, during vaccination. Doses consisted of 300 ug of mutant IDH1 20-mer peptide each, paired with topical imiquimod. Each tumor in the donors was a new WHO grade 3 or 4 astrocytoma, IDH1-mutant and ATRX-lost. As for this clone: As yet, its antigen is unknown.

Germline V lookup: CDR1 KGHSH, CDR2 LQKENI. Trimming took 5 bases from V and 0 from J, leaving 11 bases between them. The CDR3 runs to 15 residues. The sample was PBMCs, taken from a glioma patient whose treatment included an IDH1 peptide vaccine. The genes are TRBV18 and TRBJ1-5; no firm D call. The receptor comes from a woman aged 40 to 55 with glioma. CDR3 loop: CASSSGRSSNQPQHF. The DNA of the CDR3 is TGTGCCAGCTCATCGGGGAGGAGTAGCAATCAGCCCCAGCATTTT.